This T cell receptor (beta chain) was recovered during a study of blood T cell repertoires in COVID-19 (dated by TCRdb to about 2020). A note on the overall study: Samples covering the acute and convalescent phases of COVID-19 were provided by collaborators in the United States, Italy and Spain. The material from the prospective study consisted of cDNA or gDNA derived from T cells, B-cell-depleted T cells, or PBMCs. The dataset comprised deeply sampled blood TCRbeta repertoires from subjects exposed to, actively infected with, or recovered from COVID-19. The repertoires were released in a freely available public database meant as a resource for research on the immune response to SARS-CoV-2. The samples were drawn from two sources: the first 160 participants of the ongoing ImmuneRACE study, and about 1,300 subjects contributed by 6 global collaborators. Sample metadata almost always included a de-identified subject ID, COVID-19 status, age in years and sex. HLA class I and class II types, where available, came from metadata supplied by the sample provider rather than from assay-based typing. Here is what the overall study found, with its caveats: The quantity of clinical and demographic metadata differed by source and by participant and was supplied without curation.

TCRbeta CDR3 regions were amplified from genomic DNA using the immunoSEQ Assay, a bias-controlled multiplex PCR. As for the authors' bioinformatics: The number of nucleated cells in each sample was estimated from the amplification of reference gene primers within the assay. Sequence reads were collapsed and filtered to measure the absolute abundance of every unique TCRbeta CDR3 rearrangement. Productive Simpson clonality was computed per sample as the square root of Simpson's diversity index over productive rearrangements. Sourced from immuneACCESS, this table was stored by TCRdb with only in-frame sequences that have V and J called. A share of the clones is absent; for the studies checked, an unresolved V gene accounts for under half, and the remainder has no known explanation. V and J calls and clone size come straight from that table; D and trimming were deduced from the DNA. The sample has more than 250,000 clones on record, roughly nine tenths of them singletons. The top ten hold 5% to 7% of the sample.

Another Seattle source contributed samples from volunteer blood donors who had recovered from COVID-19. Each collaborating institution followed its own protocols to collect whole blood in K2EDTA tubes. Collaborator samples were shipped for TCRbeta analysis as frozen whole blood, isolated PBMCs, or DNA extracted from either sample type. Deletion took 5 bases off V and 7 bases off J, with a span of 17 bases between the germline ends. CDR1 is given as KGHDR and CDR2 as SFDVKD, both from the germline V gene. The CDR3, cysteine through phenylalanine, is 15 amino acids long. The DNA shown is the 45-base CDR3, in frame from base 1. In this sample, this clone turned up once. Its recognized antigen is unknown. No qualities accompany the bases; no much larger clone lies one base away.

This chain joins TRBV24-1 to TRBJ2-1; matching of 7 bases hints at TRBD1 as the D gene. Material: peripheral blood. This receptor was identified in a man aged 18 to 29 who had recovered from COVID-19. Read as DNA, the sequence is TGTGCCACCAGTGCCCCAGGGGGAGGAGGTAATGAGCAGTTCTTC. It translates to CATSAPGGGGNEQFF.